This TCR beta chain was obtained from a study of shared clonotypes between healthy human individuals. It was CD45RO-negative cells, positively selected for CCR7, that made up naive CD8 cells, with terminally differentiated effector memory CD45RA+ cells excluded. Comment on this clone: Additional DNA sequences in this sample encode the identical CDR3.

CDR1 is MNHEY, CDR2 SVGAGI, per germline. V was clipped by 4 bases and J by 2 bases; unmatched bases: 1. The CDR3 spans 13 residues. Execution of the assay was at deep level. Data came from immunoSEQ multiplex PCR; TCRdb stores just in-frame clones and leaves some out. In the table there are some 600,000 clones, 95% to 96% of which are singletons. The TCR originated in a woman aged 25 to 39 in good health. The source material was naive CD8+ T cells sorted from blood. The rearrangement uses TRBV6-5 and TRBJ2-7; 8 bases are a match to TRBD1. The DNA for the CDR3 is TGTGCCAGCAGTTTGGACAGGGCCTACGAGCAGTACTTC. Protein sequence: CASSLDRAYEQYF.